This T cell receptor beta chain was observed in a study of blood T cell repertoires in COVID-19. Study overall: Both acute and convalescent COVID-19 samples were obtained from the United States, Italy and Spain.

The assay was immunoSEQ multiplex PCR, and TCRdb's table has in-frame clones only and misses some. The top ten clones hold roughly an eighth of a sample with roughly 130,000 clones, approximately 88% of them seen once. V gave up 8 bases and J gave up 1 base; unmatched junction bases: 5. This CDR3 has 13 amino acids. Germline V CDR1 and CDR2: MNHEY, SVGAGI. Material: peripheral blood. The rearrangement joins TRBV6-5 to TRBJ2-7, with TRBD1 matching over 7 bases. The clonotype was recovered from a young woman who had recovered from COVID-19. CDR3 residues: CASGKQGSYEQYF. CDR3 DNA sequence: TGTGCCAGCGGTAAACAGGGGTCCTACGAGCAGTACTTC.